This T cell receptor beta chain emerged from a study of blood T cell repertoires in COVID-19. Turning to the study itself: Donors in the United States, Italy and Spain gave samples during acute or convalescent COVID-19. In each case, the material was cDNA or gDNA derived from T cells, B-cell-depleted T cells, or PBMCs.

In the source study's methods: From reference gene primer amplification, estimates of nucleated cell counts were derived. This table comes from immunoSEQ multiplex PCR, and its TCRdb copy is limited to in-frame clones, with some not included. The DNA gave D and trimming, while V, J and clone size come from that table. The top ten hold about 0.8% of the sample, which has hundreds of thousands of clones, 80% to 95% seen once. The V segment lost 6 bases and the J segment 0 bases; nucleotides outside the gene matches: 2. CDR1 and CDR2 (germline): SQVTM, ANQGSEA. The CDR3 is made up of 13 amino acids. The TCR comes from a man aged 55 to 69 with COVID-19, enrolled during active disease. The sample was peripheral blood. This rearrangement joins TRBV29-1 to TRBJ1-2; 9 nucleotides agree with TRBD1. The CDR3 DNA reads TGCAGCGTGGGACAGGGAGCTAACTATGGCTACACCTTC. Its translation is CSVGQGANYGYTF.